This entry lists 3 T cell receptor beta chains sequenced from one sample in a study of T-cell reconstitution after alpha-beta-depleted transplantation in children. A TCRbeta library incorporating unique molecular identifiers was prepared. A single record per CDR3 protein comes from TCRdb applying MiXCR to the PCR reads. The table lists around 680,000 distinct CDR3 sequences, about 15% of them singletons. The starting material was PBMCs from the stem cell graft donor, obtained from the stem cell graft. Receptors were obtained from a human donor who donated a stem cell graft to a child with acute myeloid leukemia.

J is TRBJ2-5 and V is TRBV12-3 or TRBV12-4; 11 bases map to TRBD2. Trimming at V came to 6 bases and at J to 5 bases, leaving 14 bases not matched to a gene. The CDR3 length is 17 residues. The CDR3 sequence is CASRAGTSGSGLETQYF. In nucleotides, the CDR3 is TGTGCCAGCAGGGCCGGGACTAGCGGTTCGGGGCTGGAGACCCAGTACTTC.

This clonotype occurred many times. The chain joins TRBV20-1 to TRBJ1-5; TRBD1 matches at 10 bases. After removal of 0 bases from V and 0 bases from J, the junction contained 11 bases not matched to a gene. The CDR3 consists of 19 residues. Germline values: CDR1 DFQATT, CDR2 SNEGSKA (reference sequence). This CDR3 is CSARDRDRGTVYSNQPQHF. The CDR3 DNA is TGCAGTGCTAGAGATAGGGACAGGGGCACCGTCTATAGCAATCAGCCCCAGCATTTT.

This clonotype was counted a few times. The rearrangement links TRBV20-1 to TRBJ2-4; D may be TRBD1 (6 bases). The ends were cut back, 0 bases at V and 3 bases at J, with 18 bases in the middle. The CDR3 loop spans 17 amino acids. Germline CDR1 and CDR2: DFQATT and SNEGSKA (reference sequence). This CDR3 is CSARDQALEGGKNIQYF. CDR3 sequence (DNA): TGCAGTGCTAGAGATCAGGCACTCGAAGGGGGCAAAAACATTCAGTACTTC.